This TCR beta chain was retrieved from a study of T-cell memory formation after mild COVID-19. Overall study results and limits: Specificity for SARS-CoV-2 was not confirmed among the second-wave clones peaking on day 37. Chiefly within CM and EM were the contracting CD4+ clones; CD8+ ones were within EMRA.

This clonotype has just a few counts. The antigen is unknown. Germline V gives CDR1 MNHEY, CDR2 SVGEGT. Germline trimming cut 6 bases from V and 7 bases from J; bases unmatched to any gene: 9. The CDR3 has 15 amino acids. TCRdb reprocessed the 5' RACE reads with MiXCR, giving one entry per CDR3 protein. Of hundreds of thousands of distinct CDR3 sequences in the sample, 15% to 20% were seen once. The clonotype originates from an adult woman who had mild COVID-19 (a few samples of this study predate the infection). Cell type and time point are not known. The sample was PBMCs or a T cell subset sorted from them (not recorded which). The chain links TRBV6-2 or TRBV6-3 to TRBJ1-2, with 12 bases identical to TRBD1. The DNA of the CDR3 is TGTGCCAGCAGGGACTCGGGACAGGGGGCCAGTGGCTACACCTTC. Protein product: CASRDSGQGASGYTF.